The clone carrying this T cell receptor (beta chain) occurred many times. As yet, its antigen is unknown. Amplification of TCR beta CDR3 regions used RNA as the template. HTBI primers were used for first-round RT-PCR of the TCR CDR3. Each CDR3 protein is one row after TCRdb ran MiXCR on the multiplex PCR reads. Among some 270,000 distinct CDR3 sequences listed, approximately 14% were seen once. This sample is drawn from a study of T cells in Graves' hyperthyroidism and ophthalmopathy. Overall study results and limits: Median prediction lead before ophthalmopathy onset was 6.5 months with the model.

The sample was blood. This receptor was taken from a woman in her thirties or forties with Graves' hyperthyroidism.

CDR3 bases: TGTGCCAGCAGTCTGGAGTCAGATACGCAGTATTTT. As protein: CASSLESDTQYF. The V call is TRBV12-3 or TRBV12-4, the J call TRBJ2-3; D is undetermined. The CDR3 is 12 residues long. Trimming stripped 5 bases from V and 4 bases from J, with 7 bases between.